The 27 T cell receptor beta chains in this list originate from one sample, sequenced in a study of siplizumab effects on memory and regulatory T cells. Here immunoSEQ multiplex PCR was the method, and the copy in TCRdb shows in-frame clones only, minus some. The sample holds 95,000 to 100,000 clones, about 93% seen once. The sequencing sample was made of non-Treg CD4+ T cells sorted from blood. The receptor set was obtained from a human donor in good health.

The genes are TRBV5-4 and TRBJ2-7, with TRBD1 matching 12 bases. Per germline, CDR1 SGHNT and CDR2 YYREEE (reference sequence). J was trimmed by 6 bases and V by 3 bases; bases with no gene match: 7. This CDR3 contains 15 residues. The CDR3 is CASSSPGQGALEQYF. The CDR3, as DNA: TGTGCCAGCAGCTCCCCGGGACAGGGGGCGCTCGAGCAGTACTTC. The full variable domain, in which reference TRBV5-4 and TRBJ2-7 provide the parts outside the CDR3, is ETGVTQSPTHLIKTRGQQVTLRCSSQSGHNTVSWYQQALGQGPQFIFQYYREEENGRGNFPPRFSGLQFPNYSSELNVNALELDDSALYLCASSSPGQGALEQYFGPGTRLTVT.

The chain couples TRBV6-6 to TRBJ2-1, with 8 nucleotides matching TRBD2. With 6 bases clipped from V and 5 bases from J, the junction kept 9 bases outside the gene matches. CDR1 is MNHNY and CDR2 is SVGAGI in the germline V gene (reference sequence). The CDR3 has 15 residues. The CDR3 is CASRRQRENNNEQFF. CDR3 nucleotides: TGTGCCAGCAGGCGACAGCGGGAGAATAACAATGAGCAGTTCTTC.

The V call is TRBV4-1, the J call TRBJ2-5; 7 bases fit TRBD1. V gave up 1 base and J gave up 1 base; unmatched junction bases: 6. The CDR3 runs to 16 residues. The germline gives CDR1 MGHRA, CDR2 YSYEKL. The CDR3 DNA reads as TGCGCCAGCAGCCAAGCGGGACAGACCGTCCAAGAGACCCAGTACTTC. This sequence encodes CASSQAGQTVQETQYF.

This chain uses TRBV6-5 with TRBJ1-4; possible D gene TRBD1, 5 bases. Germline CDR1 MNHEY, CDR2 SVGAGI. The CDR3 is made up of 15 amino acids. V dropped 2 bases and J dropped 8 bases, with 15 bases sitting between them. Here the CDR3 DNA reads TGTGCCAGCAGTTACGTTGGGCTGGGGGAGGAAAAACTGTTTTTT. Amino acids: CASSYVGLGEEKLFF.

The chain couples TRBV6-1 to TRBJ2-1, with 9 bases aligning to TRBD2. V trimming: 3 bases; J trimming: 1 base; junction bases outside the gene matches: 4. Germline loops: CDR1 MNHNS, CDR2 SASEGT. The CDR3 contains 16 residues. CDR3 region: CASSEFSGSSYNEQFF. CDR3 nucleotide sequence: TGTGCCAGCAGTGAGTTTAGCGGGAGTTCCTACAATGAGCAGTTCTTC.

This chain uses TRBV5-5 with TRBJ2-3; D is unclear. This CDR3 spans 12 amino acids. V was trimmed by 3 bases and J by 3 bases, leaving 5 bases between them. Germline CDR1 is SGHKS and CDR2 is YYEKEE (reference sequence). The CDR3 DNA sequence: TGTGCCAGCAGCTCGTTAACAGATACGCAGTATTTT. Translated: CASSSLTDTQYF.

This chain connects TRBV7-2 to TRBJ2-5; the D is unclear. CDR1 and CDR2 (germline): SGHTA, FQGNSA. The CDR3 has 13 amino acids. Trimming stripped 3 bases from V and 5 bases from J, with 10 bases between. CDR3: CASSFGSGETQYF. The CDR3 nucleotides read TGTGCCAGCAGCTTTGGGTCCGGCGAGACCCAGTACTTC.

The chain couples TRBV10-3 to TRBJ2-2, with 7 bases aligning to TRBD2. V dropped 8 bases and J dropped 0; count of bases not matched to a gene: 3. The CDR3 is 14 residues long. Germline V gene lookup returns CDR1 ENHRY and CDR2 SYGVKD. This chain's CDR3 is CAIERGANTGELFF. DNA for the CDR3: TGTGCCATCGAGCGGGGCGCGAACACCGGGGAGCTGTTTTTT.

The chain combines TRBV7-6 with TRBJ1-1; maybe TRBD1 (5 bases). In germline, CDR1 is SGHVS, CDR2 FNYEAQ. V lost 5 bases to trimming and J lost 0 bases, with 13 bases between them. The CDR3 covers 15 residues. The CDR3: CASSGKGLVNTEAFF. CDR3 DNA: TGTGCCAGCAGCGGAAAGGGACTCGTGAACACTGAAGCTTTCTTT.

The V and J genes are TRBV2 and TRBJ1-6, with D uncertain. CDR1 is SNHLY, CDR2 FYNNEI, per germline. The V end was cut by 6 bases, the J end by 5 bases, with 14 bases between. The CDR3 consists of 15 residues. The CDR3 DNA follows: TGTGCCAGCAGCACCAGGAGGCCCGATAATTCACCCCTCCACTTT. Protein product: CASSTRRPDNSPLHF.

This clone appeared a single time. The gene calls are TRBV7-9 and TRBJ2-3; the D gene is possibly TRBD2 (6 bases). Germline CDR1 reads SEHNR; CDR2 reads FQNEAQ (reference sequence). The CDR3 totals 15 residues. V shed 4 bases and J shed 2 bases, with 13 bases lying between them. The chain's CDR3 is CASSSGLSPTDTQYF. CDR3 nucleotides: TGTGCCAGCAGCTCGGGACTTTCCCCCACAGATACGCAGTATTTT.

V is TRBV7-3 and J is TRBJ2-2, with 15 bases identical to TRBD2. CDR3 length: 17 residues. J gave up 6 bases and V 4 bases, and 6 bases lay outside the gene matches. The germline CDR1 and CDR2 sequences are SGHTA and FQGTGA. The chain's CDR3 is CASSYSGLAGGPGELFF. DNA of the CDR3: TGTGCCAGCAGCTACTCCGGACTAGCGGGAGGGCCCGGGGAGCTGTTTTTT. The full variable domain, in which reference TRBV7-3 and TRBJ2-2 provide the parts outside the CDR3, is GAGVSQTPSNKVTEKGKYVELRCDPISGHTALYWYRQSLGQGPEFLIYFQGTGAADDSGLPNDRFFAVRPEGSVSTLKIQRTERGDSAVYLCASSYSGLAGGPGELFFGEGSRLTVL.

The CDR3 sequence is CASSLILGARQPQHF. In DNA form, the CDR3 reads TGTGCCAGCAGCTTAATCCTGGGGGCACGACAGCCCCAGCATTTT. The chain combines TRBV5-8 with TRBJ1-5, with D perhaps TRBD1 (6 bases). V lost 2 bases to trimming and J lost 7 bases, with 16 bases between them. Germline CDR1 SGHTS, CDR2 YDEGEE. CDR3 size: 15 residues.

This clone was detected only once. The V gene is TRBV5-5, the J gene TRBJ2-5; TRBD2 is a possible D gene (6 bases). The germline V and J ends were trimmed by 6 bases and 4 bases, with 13 bases remaining between them. The CDR3 covers 13 residues. Germline V gene sequence: CDR1 SGHKS, CDR2 YYEKEE (reference sequence). The CDR3 region is CASTRTNPETQYF. The CDR3 bases are TGTGCCAGCACCCGGACTAATCCAGAGACCCAGTACTTC.

V usage is TRBV4-3 and J usage is TRBJ2-3; TRBD1 matches at 7 bases. Trimming took 0 bases from V and 3 from J; bases not matched to a gene: 6. The CDR3 length is 16 residues. Germline V lookup: CDR1 LGHNA, CDR2 YSLEER. This CDR3 reads CASSQDRNRGTDTQYF. DNA for the CDR3: TGCGCCAGCAGCCAAGACCGGAACAGGGGTACAGATACGCAGTATTTT.

The J gene is TRBJ2-3, the V gene TRBV2; possibly TRBD2 for D (6 bases). The CDR3 consists of 14 residues. Germline V CDR1 and CDR2: SNHLY, FYNNEI. V lost 4 bases and J lost 2, with 10 bases in between. The CDR3 loop reads CASSVLADTDTQYF. DNA for the CDR3: TGTGCCAGCAGTGTATTAGCGGACACAGATACGCAGTATTTT. Complete variable domain (other parts from reference TRBV2 and TRBJ2-3): EPEVTQTPSHQVTQMGQEVILRCVPISNHLYFYWYRQILGQKVEFLVSFYNNEISEKSEIFDDQFSVERPDGSNFTLKIRSTKLEDSAMYFCASSVLADTDTQYFGPGTRLTVL.

The chain is built from TRBV19 and TRBJ2-2; no reliable D call. The V end was cut by 3 bases, the J end by 7 bases, with 6 bases between. Germline V gene data show CDR1 as LNHDA and CDR2 as SQIVND (reference sequence). The CDR3 is 12 amino acids. In DNA, the CDR3 is TGTGCCAGTAGTATTAGGGTCGGGGAGCTGTTTTTT. Translation gives CASSIRVGELFF.

This clone was counted a few times. The rearrangement joins TRBV5-1 to TRBJ2-3; D could derive from TRBD1 or TRBD2 (5 bases each). The CDR3 has 15 residues. The germline CDR1 and CDR2 sequences are SGHRS and YFSETQ. V was shortened by 4 bases and J by 0 bases, with 12 bases between the two germline ends. DNA of the CDR3: TGCGCCAGCAGCGACGGGACCCCGAGCACAGATACGCAGTATTTT. Residues: CASSDGTPSTDTQYF.

The rearrangement links TRBV30 to TRBJ2-3, with 8 bases lining up with TRBD1. V was clipped by 2 bases and J by 5 bases; unmatched bases: 3. Germline loops: CDR1 GTSNPN, CDR2 SVGIG (reference sequence). The CDR3 has 13 residues. In DNA, the CDR3 is TGTGCCTGGAGTCAGGGGGCTTTAGATACGCAGTATTTT. Protein product: CAWSQGALDTQYF.

This clone was detected once. V gene TRBV19 combines with J gene TRBJ2-5, with 7 bases identical to TRBD1. This CDR3 spans 11 amino acids. With 9 bases clipped from V and 4 bases from J, the junction kept 2 bases outside the gene matches. Germline CDR1 and CDR2: LNHDA and SQIVND (reference sequence). CDR3 DNA sequence: TGTGCCAGCCAGGGGGTAGAGACCCAGTACTTC. It is translated as CASQGVETQYF.

The V call is TRBV28, the J call TRBJ2-7; D perhaps matches TRBD2 (5 bases). V was pared by 6 bases and J by 5 bases, with 8 bases between. CDR1 and CDR2 (germline): MDHEN, SYDVKM. The CDR3 has 11 amino acids. The CDR3, as DNA: TGTGCCAGCAGCACTAGGCACGAGCAGTACTTC. Amino acids: CASSTRHEQYF.

J is TRBJ2-5 and V is TRBV18; no definite D call. Trimming removed 2 bases from V and 2 bases from J, with 6 bases in between. CDR1 is KGHSH and CDR2 is LQKENI in the germline V gene. CDR3 length: 13 residues. CDR3 DNA sequence: TGTGCCAGCTCACCAAACAGACAAGAGACCCAGTACTTC. Residues: CASSPNRQETQYF. The whole variable domain, remainder taken from reference TRBV18 and TRBJ2-5, is NAGVMQNPRHLVRRRGQEARLRCSPMKGHSHVYWYRQLPEEGLKFMVYLQKENIIDESGMPKERFSAEFPKEGPSILRIQQVVRGDSAAYFCASSPNRQETQYFGPGTRLLVL.

This sequence joins TRBV5-4 and TRBJ2-7, with TRBD1 matching over 9 bases. The ends lost 0 bases at V and 3 bases at J; junction bases unmatched: 4. CDR1 SGHNT and CDR2 YYREEE come from the germline V gene (reference sequence). This CDR3 contains 15 residues. In DNA form, the CDR3 reads TGTGCCAGCAGCTTGGGACAGGGGGTCGGCTACGAGCAGTACTTC. Its translation is CASSLGQGVGYEQYF.

V usage is TRBV18 and J usage is TRBJ2-7; D remains unclear. Per germline, CDR1 KGHSH and CDR2 LQKENI. Trimming cost V 3 bases and J 1 base, with 10 bases left between them. CDR3 length equals 14 residues. The CDR3 sequence is CASSPKGQSYEQYF. The CDR3 region has the DNA TGTGCCAGCTCACCTAAGGGCCAGTCCTACGAGCAGTACTTC.

This clone was seen a few times. The same CDR3 is also encoded by other DNA sequences in this sample. The genes are TRBV30 and TRBJ1-5; D unclear. Germline CDR1 GTSNPN, CDR2 SVGIG (reference sequence). The CDR3 totals 13 residues. V lost 0 bases to trimming and J lost 4 bases, with 7 bases between them. CDR3 in amino acids: CAWSVRGNQPQHF. The CDR3, as DNA: TGTGCCTGGAGTGTACGGGGAAATCAGCCCCAGCATTTT.

V is TRBV20-1 and J is TRBJ2-5, with unresolved D. Gene TRBJ2-7 matches the end of the DNA better, so the J call may be wrong. Germline assignment: CDR1 DFQATT and CDR2 SNEGSKA (reference sequence). The CDR3 runs to 11 residues. CDR3 DNA: TGCAGTGCTATATTAGGCTACGAGCAGTACTTC. Translation: CSAILGYEQYF.

V is TRBV11-3 and J is TRBJ2-5, with a possible D match to TRBD2 (7 bases). The CDR3 runs to 13 residues. CDR1 SGHNT and CDR2 YENEEA come from the germline V gene. The ends were cut back, 5 bases at V and 7 bases at J, with 14 bases in the middle. The CDR3 DNA is TGTGCCAGCAGCCCCAGTGGGGGGGCGACCCAGTACTTC. It encodes CASSPSGGATQYF. Full variable domain (remainder filled in from reference TRBV11-3 and TRBJ2-5): EAGVVQSPRYKIIEKKQPVAFWCNPISGHNTLYWYLQNLGQGPELLIRYENEEAVDDSQLPKDRFSAERLKGVDSTLKIQPAELGDSAVYLCASSPSGGATQYFGPGTRLLVL.